This TCR beta chain comes out of a study of glioma-infiltrating T cells. Findings of the study overall: Tissue and blood shared very few CDR3 sequences. Above-expected tissue-blood divergence occurred in all gliomas, most in low-grade ones.

CDR1 and CDR2 from the germline V gene are SEHNR and FQNEAQ (reference sequence). The CDR3 loop spans 14 amino acids. The ends were cut back, 8 bases at V and 5 bases at J, with 18 bases in the middle. TCR alpha and beta CDR3 regions were amplified from RNA using iRepertoire nested multiplex PCR. Tissue mRNA or PBMC total RNA, roughly 85-450 ng, went into one-step reverse transcription and amplification. TCRdb re-called the multiplex PCR reads with MiXCR, one entry per CDR3 protein. This repertoire shows 3,000 to 4,000 distinct CDR3 sequences, 80% to 90% found once; its top ten account for about 40%. For this clonotype: The target antigen is unknown. This beta chain is off target for a library built for alpha chains, so its abundance means little.

The sample consisted of glioma tissue, nonneoplastic brain tissue, or PBMCs (not recorded which). This receptor was identified in a human donor with low-grade glioma or glioblastoma, undergoing nonglioma brain surgery, or in good health (not recorded which). The chain uses TRBV7-9 and TRBJ1-1; D not certain. As DNA, the CDR3 is TGTGCCAGCCTCTTGGGTAAGGGCGTGACTGAAGCTTTCTTT. Its protein product is CASLLGKGVTEAFF.